The next 3 T cell receptor beta chains were all read from a single sample in a study of blood T cell repertoires in COVID-19. The assay was immunoSEQ multiplex PCR, and TCRdb's table has in-frame clones only and misses some. The sample contains about 59,000 clones, around 86% of which appear only once. Sequences were obtained from peripheral blood. The receptors here all came from a woman of 80 years or more with acute or convalescent COVID-19.

The chain links TRBV3-1 (or the pseudogene TRBV3-2) to TRBJ2-7, with TRBD2 matching 11 bases. Germline V CDR1 and CDR2: LGHDT, YNNKEL (reference sequence). J gave up 2 bases and V 2 bases, and 2 bases lay outside the gene matches. The CDR3 extends over 15 amino acids. CDR3 amino acids: CASSQLAGGPYEQYF. The CDR3 DNA reads as TGTGCCAGCAGCCAACTAGCGGGAGGTCCCTACGAGCAGTACTTC.

The J gene is TRBJ2-1, the V gene TRBV7-3; 8 bases are a match to TRBD2. From germline, CDR1 is SGHTA and CDR2 FQGTGA. This CDR3 has 15 amino acids. V shed 2 bases, J shed 7 bases, and the junction held 7 bases outside the gene matches. The DNA for the CDR3 is TGTGCCAGCAGCTTAGGGACTAGGGTGGGAAATGAGCAGTTCTTC. Amino acids: CASSLGTRVGNEQFF.

This clone occurred once. The rearrangement uses TRBV6-5 and TRBJ1-2; D possibly corresponds to TRBD1 (5 bases). Trimming shortened V by 6 bases and J by 4 bases, and 12 bases separated the two germline ends. The length of the CDR3 is 13 residues. CDR1 and CDR2 from the germline V gene are MNHEY and SVGAGI. The CDR3 reads CASRKTGIYGYTF. The CDR3 DNA sequence: TGTGCCAGCAGGAAAACAGGCATCTATGGCTACACCTTC.